Below, 9 T cell receptor beta chains from the same sample are listed, as sequenced in a study of PD-1 blockade in classical Hodgkin lymphoma. Relapses following autologous stem cell transplantation were seen in all patients, with brentuximab vedotin exposure varying. Using immunoSEQ multiplex PCR, the repertoire was profiled, and TCRdb retains in-frame clones only, with some absent. The sample lists around 50,000 clones, around 93% seen once, with 8% to 13% in the top ten. The specimen comprised peripheral blood mononuclear cells (PBMCs), sampled before the second cycle of nivolumab. The origin of the receptors is a human donor with classical Hodgkin lymphoma.

CDR3 in amino acids: CASTHNEKLFF. The CDR3 nucleotides are TGTGCCAGTACACATAATGAAAAACTGTTTTTT. This chain joins TRBV19 and TRBJ1-4; D call uncertain. CDR1 is LNHDA and CDR2 is SQIVND in the germline V gene (reference sequence). V was trimmed by 7 bases and J by 4 bases, leaving 4 bases between them. This CDR3 has 11 residues.

The rearrangement uses TRBV27 and TRBJ2-5; D is ambiguous. Germline-derived CDR1 and CDR2 are MNHEY and SMNVEV (reference sequence). The V end was cut by 4 bases, the J end by 3 bases, with 9 bases between. The CDR3 is made up of 13 amino acids. The CDR3 protein is CASSWTAKETQYF. CDR3 sequence (DNA): TGTGCCAGCAGTTGGACGGCGAAAGAGACCCAGTACTTC.

V usage is TRBV21-1 and J usage is TRBJ2-7; the table gives TRBD1 as D, unverified against the DNA. TRBV21-1 is a pseudogene segment. CDR3 length: 15 residues. In nucleotides, the CDR3 is TGTGCCAGCAGCAAAGAGGACAGTTGGGCCTACGAGCAGTACTTC. Translated: CASSKEDSWAYEQYF.

The rearrangement links TRBV14 to TRBJ2-7; 9 bases match TRBD1. CDR3 length: 18 amino acids. Germline V gives CDR1 SGHDN, CDR2 FVKESK. Trimming removed 1 base from V and 0 bases from J; junction bases left unmatched: 10. The DNA of the CDR3 is TGTGCCAGCAGCCAAGGAAAACCGGGACAGGGATTCTCCTACGAGCAGTACTTC. It specifies CASSQGKPGQGFSYEQYF.

The V call is TRBV5-6, the J call TRBJ2-7; TRBD1 aligns across 10 bases. Germline lookup yields CDR1 SGHDT and CDR2 YYEEEE. Trimming removed 7 bases from V and 7 bases from J; junction bases left unmatched: 5. The CDR3 contains 12 residues. The CDR3 coding sequence is TGTGCCAGCGACAGGGGGCTGGGTGAGCAGTACTTC. This codes for CASDRGLGEQYF.

The chain carries TRBV12-5 and TRBJ1-5; D gene unclear. The germline gives CDR1 LGHNT, CDR2 FRNRAP. Trimming took 5 bases from V and 0 from J, leaving 11 bases between them. The CDR3 has 15 amino acids. CDR3 in amino acids: CASGATGTSNQPQHF. The CDR3 nucleotides are TGTGCTAGTGGTGCGACGGGTACTAGCAATCAGCCCCAGCATTTT.

The J gene is TRBJ2-6, the V gene TRBV27; 8 bases agree with TRBD1. The CDR3 is 22 amino acids. Germline V gene lookup returns CDR1 MNHEY and CDR2 SMNVEV (reference sequence). The V gene end was trimmed by 5 bases and the J gene end by 0 bases; junction bases not matched to a gene: 21. CDR3 DNA sequence: TGTGCCAGCAGTACCCCCCCCCGGCCAGGGGGCGTCTGGGGCTCTGGGGCCAACGTCCTGACTTTC. Its translation: CASSTPPRPGGVWGSGANVLTF.

The CDR3 DNA reads as TGTGCCAGCAGCTTAGCAGCGGACTCTTTAAATGAGCAGTTCTTC. The encoded protein is CASSLAADSLNEQFF. This chain links TRBV7-9 with TRBJ2-1; weak D call: TRBD2 (5 bases). Germline CDR1 is SEHNR and CDR2 is FQNEAQ (reference sequence). This CDR3 has 15 residues. Trimming shortened V by 0 bases and J by 7 bases, and 13 bases separated the two germline ends. Supplemented by reference TRBV7-9 and TRBJ2-1, the full variable domain reads DTGVSQNPRHKITKRGQNVTFRCDPISEHNRLYWYRQTLGQGPEFLTYFQNEAQLEKSRLLSDRFSAERPKGSFSTLEIQRTEQGDSAMYLCASSLAADSLNEQFFGPGTRLTVL.

This clone was seen just once. The sample holds other DNA sequences that translate to the same CDR3. V is TRBV5-1 and J is TRBJ1-1; D is undetermined. The CDR3 has 14 residues. The germline CDR1 and CDR2 sequences are SGHRS and YFSETQ. With 0 bases removed from V and 0 bases from J, the gap between germline ends came to 6 bases. The CDR3 spells CASSLEGMNTEAFF. CDR3 sequence (DNA): TGCGCCAGCAGCTTGGAGGGAATGAACACTGAAGCTTTCTTT.